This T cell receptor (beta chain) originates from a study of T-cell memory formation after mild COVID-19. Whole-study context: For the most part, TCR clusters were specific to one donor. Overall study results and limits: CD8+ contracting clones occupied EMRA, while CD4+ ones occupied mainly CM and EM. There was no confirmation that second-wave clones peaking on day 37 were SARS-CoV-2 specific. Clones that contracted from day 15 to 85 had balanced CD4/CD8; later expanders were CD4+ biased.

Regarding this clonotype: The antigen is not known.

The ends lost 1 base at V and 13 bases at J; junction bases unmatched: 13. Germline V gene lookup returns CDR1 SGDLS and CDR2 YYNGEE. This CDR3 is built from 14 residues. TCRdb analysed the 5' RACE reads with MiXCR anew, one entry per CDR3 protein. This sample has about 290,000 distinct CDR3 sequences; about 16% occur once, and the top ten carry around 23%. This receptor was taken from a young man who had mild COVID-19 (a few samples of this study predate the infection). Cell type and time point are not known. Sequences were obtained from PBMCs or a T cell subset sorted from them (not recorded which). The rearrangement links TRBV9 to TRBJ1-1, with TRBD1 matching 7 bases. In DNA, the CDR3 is TGTGCCAGCAGCGTATTGACCGGGACAGAAGTGGGTTTCTTT. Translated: CASSVLTGTEVGFF.